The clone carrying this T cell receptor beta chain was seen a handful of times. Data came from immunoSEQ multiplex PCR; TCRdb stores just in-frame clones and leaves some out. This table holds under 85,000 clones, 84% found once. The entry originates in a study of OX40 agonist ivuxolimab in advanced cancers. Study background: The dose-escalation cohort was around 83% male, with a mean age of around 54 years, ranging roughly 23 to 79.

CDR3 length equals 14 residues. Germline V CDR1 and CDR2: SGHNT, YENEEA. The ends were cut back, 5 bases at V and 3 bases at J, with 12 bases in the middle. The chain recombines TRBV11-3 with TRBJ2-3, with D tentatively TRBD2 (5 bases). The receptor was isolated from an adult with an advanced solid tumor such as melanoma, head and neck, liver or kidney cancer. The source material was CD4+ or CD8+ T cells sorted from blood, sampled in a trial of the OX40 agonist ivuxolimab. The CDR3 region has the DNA TGTGCCAGCAGCGGCCAGAGGGTAACAGATACGCAGTATTTT. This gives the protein CASSGQRVTDTQYF. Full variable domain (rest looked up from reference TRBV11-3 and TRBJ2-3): EAGVVQSPRYKIIEKKQPVAFWCNPISGHNTLYWYLQNLGQGPELLIRYENEEAVDDSQLPKDRFSAERLKGVDSTLKIQPAELGDSAVYLCASSGQRVTDTQYFGPGTRLTVL.